The rows below give T cell receptor beta chains drawn from one sample of a study of T cell responses to AZD1222 COVID-19 vaccine. Assay used: immunoSEQ multiplex PCR; TCRdb lists only in-frame clones, some missing. Of about 100,000 clones listed, 90% are singletons. Sequencing used peripheral blood, obtained on day 0 of AZD1222 vaccination. The receptors come from an adult in good health. Both conserved end residues are part of each CDR3. A D gene is named only where the DNA matches it firmly. Clone sizes are given selectively: once, few, many, or a class where the clone is expanded.

TRBV7-9,NA,TRBD2,TRBJ2-2,TGTGCCAGCAGCTTAGCGAAAGGGAGCGGGGAAACCGGGGAGCTGTTTTTT,CASSLAKGSGETGELFF
TRBV28,NA,NA,TRBJ2-7,TGTGCCAGCAGTTTCGCGGGGTTTAGGTACGAGCAGTACTTC,CASSFAGFRYEQYF
TRBV2,few,TRBD2,TRBJ2-7,TGTGCCAGCAGGCAACTTAGCGGGGGCCCCGAGCTCTACGAGCAGTACTTC,CASRQLSGGPELYEQYF
TRBV3-1/TRBV3-2,NA,NA,TRBJ1-1,TGTGCCAGCAGCCAAGTCCACTTGAACACTGAAGCTTTCTTT,CASSQVHLNTEAFF
TRBV12-3/TRBV12-4,NA,NA,TRBJ1-1,TGTGCCAGCAGTCGTCGATGGACTGAAGCTTTCTTT,CASSRRWTEAFF
TRBV5-1,NA,TRBD1,TRBJ1-2,TGCGCCAGCAGCTTGGAAGCCAGGGGGAATGGCTACACCTTC,CASSLEARGNGYTF
TRBV30,NA,NA,TRBJ1-6,TGTGCCTGGAGTGTACCTGGCAGCCATAGCTCCTATAATTCACCCCTCCACTTT,CAWSVPGSHSSYNSPLHF
TRBV4-1,NA,NA,TRBJ2-7,TGCGCCAGCAGCCTTTTCATCGGAGCGGGTCTGGGGTCCTACGAGCAGTACTTC,CASSLFIGAGLGSYEQYF
TRBV28,NA,TRBD2,TRBJ2-2,TGTGCCAGCAGTTTTACTAGCGGCACCGGGGAGCTGTTTTTT,CASSFTSGTGELFF
TRBV28,NA,TRBD1,TRBJ1-2,TGTGCCAGCAGTTTGGGGACAGGGGGCAACTATGGCTACACCTTC,CASSLGTGGNYGYTF
TRBV5-1,NA,TRBD1,TRBJ1-1,TGCGCCAGCAAGGGGGCGTTAGGGCTAACTGAAGCTTTCTTT,CASKGALGLTEAFF
TRBV3-1/TRBV3-2,NA,NA,TRBJ2-1,TGTGCCAGCAGCCATAAATACAATGAGCAGTTCTTC,CASSHKYNEQFF
TRBV4-2,NA,TRBD2,TRBJ2-7,TGTGCCAGCAGCCAAGTAGGGCGGGGGGACTCCTACGAGCAGTACTTC,CASSQVGRGDSYEQYF
TRBV12-3/TRBV12-4,NA,NA,TRBJ1-1,TGTGCCAGCAGTTTGATTGGTGAAGCTTTCTTT,CASSLIGEAFF
TRBV5-1,once,TRBD2,TRBJ2-2,TGCGCCAGCAGCTTGGATCCTAGCGGGGGGAACACCGGGGAGCTGTTTTTT,CASSLDPSGGNTGELFF
TRBV27,NA,NA,TRBJ1-5,TGTGCCAGCAGCTTAAGGGACCAGGGTCAGCCCCAGCATTTT,CASSLRDQGQPQHF
TRBV5-6,NA,NA,TRBJ1-1,TGTGCCAGCAGCTTGTCTGGCCGGGGCCACACTGAAGCTTTCTTT,CASSLSGRGHTEAFF
TRBV24-1,few,TRBD1,TRBJ2-3,TGTGCCACCGGACAGGGGAGCACAGATACGCAGTATTTT,CATGQGSTDTQYF
TRBV3-1/TRBV3-2,NA,TRBD1,TRBJ1-4,TGTGCCAGCAGCTATGACAGGGCTGCAACTAATGAAAAACTGTTTTTT,CASSYDRAATNEKLFF
TRBV9,NA,NA,TRBJ1-5,TGTGCCAGGAGGACATTCTATAGCAATCAGCCCCAGCATTTT,CARRTFYSNQPQHF
TRBV18,NA,NA,TRBJ1-5,TGTGCCAGCTCACCAGGGGTTGATCAGCCCCAGCATTTT,CASSPGVDQPQHF
TRBV27,NA,TRBD2,TRBJ2-3,TGTGCCAGCAGTTCCCCAGCGGGGGGGGCGGATACGCAGTATTTT,CASSSPAGGADTQYF
TRBV27,NA,TRBD1,TRBJ1-6,TGTGCCAGCAGTTGGCGAGGGGGCAATTCACCCCTCCACTTT,CASSWRGGNSPLHF
TRBV7-9,NA,TRBD2,TRBJ2-1,TGTGCCAGCAGCTTTGGGAGGGGATGGGACAATGAGCAGTTCTTC,CASSFGRGWDNEQFF
TRBV7-8,NA,TRBD1,TRBJ1-1,TGTGCCAGCAGCCAGGGGGCCAACACTGAAGCTTTCTTT,CASSQGANTEAFF
TRBV15,NA,TRBD1,TRBJ1-5,TGTGCCACCAGCAGAGATTGGGGTCCGGGACAGTATAATCAGCCCCAGCATTTT,CATSRDWGPGQYNQPQHF
TRBV3-1/TRBV3-2,NA,NA,TRBJ1-1,TGTGCCAGCAGCCTTGACAGGAACACTGAAGCTTTCTTT,CASSLDRNTEAFF
TRBV28,NA,NA,TRBJ1-2,TGTGCCAGCAGTTTAGCTCGATCAAATCGACTCGGCTACACCTTC,CASSLARSNRLGYTF
TRBV11-2,NA,NA,TRBJ1-3,TGTGCCAGCAGCTTAGGAGGAAACACCATATATTTT,CASSLGGNTIYF
TRBV12-5,NA,TRBD1,TRBJ2-6,TGTGCTAGTGGTGAGGGGGCTTCTGGGGCCAACGTCCTGACTTTC,CASGEGASGANVLTF
TRBV7-2,NA,NA,TRBJ1-5,TGTGCCAGCAGCTTGGCAGGGGACCATTATAGCAATCAGCCCCAGCATTTT,CASSLAGDHYSNQPQHF
TRBV11-2,NA,TRBD1,TRBJ1-3,TGTGCCAGCAGCTTATGGGACAGGGGACTACAAGGAAACACCATATATTTT,CASSLWDRGLQGNTIYF
TRBV10-2,NA,NA,TRBJ1-4,TGCGCCAGCAGGAACATGGGGTATAATGAAAAACTGTTTTTT,CASRNMGYNEKLFF
TRBV12-3/TRBV12-4,NA,TRBD1,TRBJ2-7,TGTGCCAGCAGCGGGGACAGGACACACGAGCAGTACTTC,CASSGDRTHEQYF
TRBV6-1,NA,TRBD2,TRBJ2-1,TGTGCCAGCAGTGACGGACTAGCGGGATACAATGAGCAGTTCTTC,CASSDGLAGYNEQFF
TRBV3-1/TRBV3-2,once,NA,TRBJ1-1,TGTGCCAGCAGCCAAGAGCGGGGGGGGCAAACTGAAGCTTTCTTT,CASSQERGGQTEAFF
TRBV12-3/TRBV12-4,NA,NA,TRBJ1-1,TGTGCCAGCAGTTGGGGGGAGAACACTGAAGCTTTCTTT,CASSWGENTEAFF
TRBV5-1,NA,NA,TRBJ2-1,TGCGCCAGCAGCACCGTGGACCGCTACAATGAGCAGTTCTTC,CASSTVDRYNEQFF
TRBV7-9,NA,NA,TRBJ1-4,TGTGCCAGCAGCATCACAGGGCTGGGAGAAAAACTGTTTTTT,CASSITGLGEKLFF
TRBV12-3/TRBV12-4,NA,NA,TRBJ1-2,TGTGCCAGCAGTCCCGGTTTCTATGGCTACACCTTC,CASSPGFYGYTF
TRBV5-1,NA,NA,TRBJ1-1,TGCGCCAGCAGCTTATCAGGGACAAACGAAGCTTTCTTT,CASSLSGTNEAFF
TRBV7-2,NA,NA,TRBJ2-2,TGTGCCAGCAGCTTAGTCTACGGGGAGCTGTTTTTT,CASSLVYGELFF
TRBV3-1/TRBV3-2,NA,NA,TRBJ2-1,TGTGCCAGCAGCCAATACGCCGGGCAGGGGTACAATGAGCAGTTCTTC,CASSQYAGQGYNEQFF
TRBV5-6,NA,TRBD1,TRBJ2-7,TGTGCCAGCAGCTCCCGGGACAGGGGCGCCTACGAGCAGTACTTC,CASSSRDRGAYEQYF
TRBV27,NA,TRBD1,TRBJ2-7,TGTGCCAGCAGTTCCCAGGGGGCCTACGAGCAGTACTTC,CASSSQGAYEQYF
TRBV5-1,NA,NA,TRBJ1-1,TGCGCCAGCAGCTTGGTCGGCAGGGACCTTCATGAAGCTTTCTTT,CASSLVGRDLHEAFF